Below, one T cell receptor beta chain is given with its context. Its specificity is not known. This specimen belongs to a study of shared clonotypes between healthy human individuals. Study-level findings and limits: Few donors restricted represented genetic and exposure-history diversity.

Only CD45RO-negative cells positively selected for CCR7 counted as naive CD8 cells, so terminally differentiated effector memory CD45RA+ cells were excluded. Trimming took 0 bases from V and 5 from J, leaving 13 bases between them. This CDR3 is built from 15 residues. In germline, CDR1 is SGDLS, CDR2 YYNGEE. Several immunoSEQ 96-well plates shared each subset's DNA, each plate a replicate. The table came from immunoSEQ multiplex PCR; TCRdb's copy has only in-frame clones and leaves some out. The data contain 660,000 or so clones, around 96% of them singletons. The sequenced sample was naive CD8+ T cells sorted from blood. This receptor was obtained from a woman in her 30s in good health. This sequence joins TRBV9 and TRBJ2-3, with a tentative D call TRBD1 (5 bases). The CDR3 DNA reads as TGTGCCAGCAGCGTAGAAGGGGCCCCCCAAGATACGCAGTATTTT. This gives the protein CASSVEGAPQDTQYF.